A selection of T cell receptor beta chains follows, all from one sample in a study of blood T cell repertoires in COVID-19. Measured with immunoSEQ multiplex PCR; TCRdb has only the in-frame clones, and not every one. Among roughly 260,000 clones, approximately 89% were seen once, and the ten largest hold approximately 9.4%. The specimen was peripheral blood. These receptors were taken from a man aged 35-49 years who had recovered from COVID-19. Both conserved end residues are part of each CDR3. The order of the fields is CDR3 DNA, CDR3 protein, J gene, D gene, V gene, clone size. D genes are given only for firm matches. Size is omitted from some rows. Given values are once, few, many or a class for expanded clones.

CDR3nt: TGCGCCAGCAGTGAGGGGAGTTTGTGGTATGAGCAGTTCTTC; CDR3aa: CASSEGSLWYEQFF; j_gene: TRBJ2-1; d_gene: -; v_gene: TRBV10-2; abundance: -
CDR3nt: TGTGCCATCAGGATCGGGGACTCCTATAATTCACCCCTCCACTTT; CDR3aa: CAIRIGDSYNSPLHF; j_gene: TRBJ1-6; d_gene: -; v_gene: TRBV10-3; abundance: -
CDR3nt: TGTGCCAGCAGTCGGGACAGTTTGCCCTCTGGAAACACCATATATTTT; CDR3aa: CASSRDSLPSGNTIYF; j_gene: TRBJ1-3; d_gene: TRBD1; v_gene: TRBV2; abundance: -
CDR3nt: TGTGCCAGCTCACCACCACGGGTCCCGTACACTGAAGCTTTCTTT; CDR3aa: CASSPPRVPYTEAFF; j_gene: TRBJ1-1; d_gene: -; v_gene: TRBV18; abundance: -
CDR3nt: TGTGCCAGCAGCTTCGGCGGGATGAGCACAGATACGCAGTATTTT; CDR3aa: CASSFGGMSTDTQYF; j_gene: TRBJ2-3; d_gene: -; v_gene: TRBV11-1; abundance: -
CDR3nt: TGTGCCTGGAGTGTATGGGGACTAGAGGGCAGTGAGCAGTTCTTC; CDR3aa: CAWSVWGLEGSEQFF; j_gene: TRBJ2-1; d_gene: TRBD2; v_gene: TRBV30; abundance: -
CDR3nt: TGTGCCAGCAGCTTCTATTCAGGGGGCACTAATGAAAAACTGTTTTTT; CDR3aa: CASSFYSGGTNEKLFF; j_gene: TRBJ1-4; d_gene: TRBD1; v_gene: TRBV5-6; abundance: -
CDR3nt: TGTGCCAGCAGCCAGGGGAGACTAGCCAAAAACATTCAGTACTTC; CDR3aa: CASSQGRLAKNIQYF; j_gene: TRBJ2-4; d_gene: -; v_gene: TRBV3-1/TRBV3-2; abundance: -
CDR3nt: TGTGCCAGCAGCTTGCGCCTAGCGGGGGGGCATACCGGGGAGCTGTTTTTT; CDR3aa: CASSLRLAGGHTGELFF; j_gene: TRBJ2-2; d_gene: TRBD2; v_gene: TRBV5-5; abundance: -
CDR3nt: TGTGCCAGCTCACCAGGCCAGACTAATGAAAAACTGTTTTTT; CDR3aa: CASSPGQTNEKLFF; j_gene: TRBJ1-4; d_gene: -; v_gene: TRBV18; abundance: -
CDR3nt: TGTGCCAGTACAGGAAGGACGGGGTTCAAGCCCCAGCATTTT; CDR3aa: CASTGRTGFKPQHF; j_gene: TRBJ1-5; d_gene: -; v_gene: TRBV19; abundance: -
CDR3nt: TGTGCCAGCAGTGAAAACGGGAGGGGGCCAGATACGCAGTATTTT; CDR3aa: CASSENGRGPDTQYF; j_gene: TRBJ2-3; d_gene: -; v_gene: TRBV2; abundance: -
CDR3nt: TGTGCCAGTCGCGTTCCTTGGACAGGGGCAACCGGGGAGCTGTTTTTT; CDR3aa: CASRVPWTGATGELFF; j_gene: TRBJ2-2; d_gene: TRBD1; v_gene: TRBV19; abundance: -
CDR3nt: TGTGCCAGCAGTTTTACGACTAGCGGGAGGGGAACTTGGAGAAATGAGCAGTTCTTC; CDR3aa: CASSFTTSGRGTWRNEQFF; j_gene: TRBJ2-1; d_gene: TRBD2; v_gene: TRBV6-2/TRBV6-3; abundance: -
CDR3nt: TGTGCCAGCAGGAGGGACAGGGGCCAAGAGACCCAGTACTTC; CDR3aa: CASRRDRGQETQYF; j_gene: TRBJ2-5; d_gene: TRBD1; v_gene: TRBV15; abundance: -
CDR3nt: TGTGCCAGCAGCGAGCGGGGGGTTAGCTCCTACAATGAGCAGTTCTTC; CDR3aa: CASSERGVSSYNEQFF; j_gene: TRBJ2-1; d_gene: TRBD2; v_gene: TRBV9; abundance: -
CDR3nt: TGTGCCAGCAGCCCAGGGGGGACGTCGGGAGGCTACACCTTC; CDR3aa: CASSPGGTSGGYTF; j_gene: TRBJ1-2; d_gene: TRBD1; v_gene: TRBV7-9; abundance: -
CDR3nt: TGTGCCACCAGCAGCAAACAGAGGGATTCTGGTAGCAATCAGCCCCAGCATTTT; CDR3aa: CATSSKQRDSGSNQPQHF; j_gene: TRBJ1-5; d_gene: -; v_gene: TRBV15; abundance: -
CDR3nt: TGTGCCACCACTCAGGGGCATGAGCAGTTCTTC; CDR3aa: CATTQGHEQFF; j_gene: TRBJ2-1; d_gene: -; v_gene: TRBV19; abundance: -
CDR3nt: TGTGCCAGTAGGACAGTTAACAGGGGACGAGAGACTGAAGCTTTCTTT; CDR3aa: CASRTVNRGRETEAFF; j_gene: TRBJ1-1; d_gene: TRBD1; v_gene: TRBV19; abundance: -
CDR3nt: TGCGCCAGCAGCTTAGGGGCGGGAGGGCCCCACGAGCAGTACTTC; CDR3aa: CASSLGAGGPHEQYF; j_gene: TRBJ2-7; d_gene: TRBD2; v_gene: TRBV5-1; abundance: once
CDR3nt: TGTGCCAGCAGTGGGGGGGGGAAGTACAATGAGCAGTTCTTC; CDR3aa: CASSGGGKYNEQFF; j_gene: TRBJ2-1; d_gene: TRBD2; v_gene: TRBV2; abundance: -
CDR3nt: TGTGCCAGCCTATCTGGAGGACTATTCTCAAATGAGCAGTTCTTC; CDR3aa: CASLSGGLFSNEQFF; j_gene: TRBJ2-1; d_gene: -; v_gene: TRBV6-5; abundance: -
CDR3nt: TGTGCCAGCAGCGGCCAAGGACTAGCGGGAGGGCGCCCCTCCTACGAGCAGTACTTC; CDR3aa: CASSGQGLAGGRPSYEQYF; j_gene: TRBJ2-7; d_gene: TRBD2; v_gene: TRBV7-8; abundance: -
CDR3nt: TGTGCCAGCAGCCCGACAATGGGGAGAGGCACTGAAGCTTTCTTT; CDR3aa: CASSPTMGRGTEAFF; j_gene: TRBJ1-1; d_gene: -; v_gene: TRBV11-2; abundance: once
CDR3nt: TGTGCCAGCAGCTTGGTGGCTCAAGAGACCCAGTACTTC; CDR3aa: CASSLVAQETQYF; j_gene: TRBJ2-5; d_gene: -; v_gene: TRBV5-4; abundance: -
CDR3nt: TGTGCCAGCTCACACAGGGGAGGCGAGCAGTACTTC; CDR3aa: CASSHRGGEQYF; j_gene: TRBJ2-7; d_gene: -; v_gene: TRBV18; abundance: -
CDR3nt: TGTGCCAGCAGTGAAGTGGGGCTCCGGACCTACGAGCAGTACTTC; CDR3aa: CASSEVGLRTYEQYF; j_gene: TRBJ2-7; d_gene: -; v_gene: TRBV6-1; abundance: -
CDR3nt: TGTGCCAGCAGTTCGACAGGCTCTGGGGCCAACGTCCTGACTTTC; CDR3aa: CASSSTGSGANVLTF; j_gene: TRBJ2-6; d_gene: -; v_gene: TRBV6-5; abundance: -